This T cell receptor beta chain is drawn from a study of T-cell reconstitution after alpha-beta-depleted transplantation in children. Study findings and constraints: Surviving recipient cells, namely T cells and thymic progenitors, were the source of high day-60 TCRbeta diversity in some patients. Several hundred expanded graft clones reportedly supplied alpha-beta T cells about two months after transplant. The authors attributed T-cell counts and diversity one year after transplant mostly to newly produced T cells.

Preparation of the TCRbeta library was carried out with unique molecular identifiers. TCRdb itself ran the PCR reads through MiXCR, one entry per CDR3 protein. The sample lists about 580,000 distinct CDR3 sequences; around 23% were seen once. This CDR3 spans 12 amino acids. Trimming removed 3 bases at V and 9 bases at J, with 10 bases between. Per germline, CDR1 SGDLS and CDR2 YYNGEE. To note about this clonotype: Its antigen is currently unknown.

The TCR originated in a boy under three years old who had a stem cell transplant for acute myeloid leukemia, so the T cells may come from the graft donor. Specimen: PBMCs, mostly from graft donor cells, collected 360 days after TCRalphabeta/CD19-depleted stem cell transplant. The chain joins TRBV9 to TRBJ2-1; D gene uncertain. Written as DNA, the CDR3 is TGTGCCAGCAGCGACCCCCTAGTTGAGCAGTTCTTC. Translation gives CASSDPLVEQFF.